The sequence of this T cell receptor (beta chain) was determined in a study of Ad26.COV2.S vaccination and SARS-CoV-2 variants. Findings and limits, study-wide: Total T cell responses were possibly underestimated by TCR breadth and depth analyses. Relative to placebo recipients, vaccine recipients exhibited elevated spike-specific TCR breadth.

Treatment of the sample: around 19 received Ad26.COV2.S at low or high dose, single or two shots; five or six received placebo; per-sample allocation not given. Collection of the samples took place on day 63 after the first injection of vaccine or placebo. The method was immunoSEQ multiplex PCR; TCRdb's version includes in-frame clones alone and lacks a portion of them. The data hold about 350,000 clones, with roughly nine tenths observed a single time. As regards this clone: Antigen: not known.

The germline V gene encodes CDR1 SGHTA and CDR2 FQGNSA. The length of the CDR3 is 14 residues. V lost 5 bases, J lost 5 bases, and 15 bases lay in between. J is TRBJ2-5 and V is TRBV7-2, with a tentative D call TRBD2 (5 bases). The starting material was peripheral blood, obtained in a trial of Ad26.COV2.S vaccine versus placebo. This clonotype originated in a person between 18 and 59 years old who received the Ad26.COV2.S COVID-19 vaccine or a placebo. CDR3 sequence: CASSPTRVSETQYF. The CDR3 DNA reads TGTGCCAGCAGCCCGACGAGGGTCAGCGAGACCCAGTACTTC.